Sequencing of this T cell receptor beta chain was carried out in a study of blood T cell repertoires in COVID-19. About the study: Specimens from acute and convalescent COVID-19 originated in the United States, Italy and Spain. T cells, B-cell-depleted T cells, or PBMCs provided the cDNA or gDNA that served as material.

Original methodology: Reference gene primer amplification in the assay estimated nucleated cell counts. Sequenced by immunoSEQ multiplex PCR; TCRdb stores in-frame clones only, minus some. The D gene and trimming were derived from the DNA, and the V and J assignments and clone size from that table. The table has some 250,000 clones, 70% to 90% seen once. What was sequenced was peripheral blood. The clonotype comes from a woman between 40 and 55 years old who had recovered from COVID-19.

The chain's CDR3 is CASSLEGKSPLHF. The CDR3, as DNA: TGTGCCAGCAGTTTAGAGGGGAAATCACCCCTCCACTTT. The J gene is TRBJ1-6, the V gene TRBV12-3 or TRBV12-4; D is perhaps TRBD1 (5 bases). The V end lost 1 base, the J end lost 10 bases, and 8 bases lay between the germline ends. The CDR3 totals 13 residues.